The 3 T cell receptor beta chains reported below all come from one sample, sequenced in a study of shared clonotypes between healthy human individuals. Profiling relied on immunoSEQ multiplex PCR, and the TCRdb table lists in-frame clones only, not all of them. The repertoire consists of approximately 700,000 clones, with about three quarters occurring once and the leading ten covering about 1.8%. The sample taken for sequencing was memory CD4+ T cells sorted from blood. Subset indicated: CD45RA-negative fraction. The receptors were sampled from a woman aged 25 to 39 in good health.

The chain couples TRBV7-2 to TRBJ2-3, with a possible D match to TRBD1 (5 bases). V was trimmed by 5 bases and J by 4 bases, leaving 13 bases between them. The CDR3 runs to 14 residues. Germline-derived CDR1 and CDR2 are SGHTA and FQGNSA. This chain's CDR3 is CASSPPLGPDTQYF. For the CDR3, the DNA is TGTGCCAGCAGCCCCCCGTTGGGGCCAGATACGCAGTATTTT.

This clone was seen a handful of times. The chain is built from TRBV5-4 and TRBJ2-3; 9 bases fit TRBD2. V dropped 2 bases and J dropped 6; count of bases not matched to a gene: 19. CDR1 SGHNT and CDR2 YYREEE come from the germline V gene (reference sequence). The CDR3 is 19 amino acids. CDR3 coding DNA: TGTGCCAGCAGCTTAGGGACTAGCCAAACATTCCTAGACGGGGATACGCAGTATTTT. This codes for CASSLGTSQTFLDGDTQYF.

J is TRBJ2-2 and V is TRBV9, with 7 bases identical to TRBD2. V lost 2 bases to trimming and J lost 7 bases; unmatched junction nucleotides: 11. Germline V lookup: CDR1 SGDLS, CDR2 YYNGEE. The CDR3 runs 16 residues. The CDR3 DNA is TGTGCCAGCAGCGTTATTGGCGGGAGTGGGGTCGGGGAGCTGTTTTTT. This encodes CASSVIGGSGVGELFF.